One sample yielded the 5 T cell receptor beta chains listed below, sequenced in a study of CD8 T cells in ankylosing spondylitis. MiXCR was run by TCRdb on the 5' RACE reads, yielding one entry per CDR3 protein. The data contain just over 300,000 distinct CDR3 sequences, around 21% of them seen just once; the ten biggest clones take up 3.5%. The sequenced sample consisted of blood, either unsorted or a sorted T cell fraction (not recorded which). These receptors were collected from a female donor with ankylosing spondylitis or in good health (not recorded which).

In its sample, this clonotype was seen a few times. The chain couples TRBV10-3 to TRBJ2-3; 8 bases agree with TRBD2. The CDR3 extends over 15 amino acids. In germline, CDR1 is ENHRY, CDR2 SYGVKD. The trim removed 4 bases at V and 4 bases at J, leaving 7 bases unmatched. CDR3 residues: CAISAREGRADTQYF. CDR3 DNA: TGTGCCATCAGTGCTCGGGAGGGAAGGGCAGATACGCAGTATTTT.

This clonotype was seen repeatedly, ten times or more. The chain has TRBV28 and TRBJ1-1; no clear D. CDR1 and CDR2 (germline): MDHEN, SYDVKM. The V gene lost 7 bases and the J gene lost 0 bases, with 9 bases spanning the gap. This CDR3 comprises 13 residues. CDR3: CASISLLNTEAFF. In nucleotides, the CDR3 is TGTGCCAGCATTTCACTCTTGAACACTGAAGCTTTCTTT.

This clonotype has just a few counts. The J gene is TRBJ1-4, the V gene TRBV12-3 or TRBV12-4; TRBD1 might be the D (6 bases). The CDR3 is 15 residues long. With 3 bases removed from V and 7 bases from J, the gap between germline ends came to 15 bases. The CDR3 spells CASSFGQWSVEKLFF. CDR3 nucleotide sequence: TGTGCCAGCAGTTTTGGACAGTGGAGTGTTGAAAAACTGTTTTTT.

This clonotype occurred many times. The genes are TRBV10-3 and TRBJ2-7; 9 bases align to TRBD1. CDR3 length: 14 residues. The V segment lost 5 bases and the J segment 4 bases; nucleotides outside the gene matches: 6. CDR1 is ENHRY, CDR2 SYGVKD, per germline. The DNA of the CDR3 is TGTGCCATCAGTTCCGACAGGGGGGGGTACGAGCAGTACTTC. It is translated as CAISSDRGGYEQYF.

This clonotype was seen a single time. V gene TRBV30 combines with J gene TRBJ2-3; D is possibly TRBD1 (7 bases). Trimming cost V 5 bases and J 5 bases, with 14 bases left between them. The germline gives CDR1 GTSNPN, CDR2 SVGIG (reference sequence). The length of the CDR3 is 13 residues. CDR3 bases: TGTGCCTGGGGCGGCCAGGGGGGAGATACGCAGTATTTT. It encodes CAWGGQGGDTQYF.